Below are 25 T cell receptor beta chains sequenced from a single sample in a study of blood T cell repertoires in COVID-19 (dated by TCRdb to between 2020 and 2021). The library was generated by the immunoSEQ multiplex PCR assay. As stored in TCRdb, this immuneACCESS dataset retains in-frame rearrangements with V and J assigned. A fraction of the clones does not appear; measured against another copy, unresolved V genes explain less than half of the discrepancy, and the remainder lacks a known reason. The sample table lists approximately 82,000 clones, around 83% of them with a count of one. Of the sample, about a third falls within the top ten clones. Sequenced material: peripheral blood. The origin of the receptors is a woman in her 70s with acute or convalescent COVID-19.

This clone was counted a few times. The gene calls are TRBV9 and TRBJ1-1; no reliable D call. This CDR3 has 14 amino acids. The germline gives CDR1 SGDLS, CDR2 YYNGEE. V lost 0 bases to trimming and J lost 5 bases, with 11 bases between them. CDR3 DNA: TGTGCCAGCAGCGTAGACCTGATACTGACTGAAGCTTTCTTT. Residues: CASSVDLILTEAFF.

V is TRBV6-1 and J is TRBJ2-5, with 9 positions matching TRBD1. Germline V gene data show CDR1 as MNHNS and CDR2 as SASEGT. The length of the CDR3 is 19 residues. J lost 4 bases, V lost 2 bases, and 17 bases had no gene match. CDR3 nucleotides: TGTGCCAGCAGTGAAACAGGGGGCGCAGGACTAAAAACTGGAGAGACCCAGTACTTC. Residues: CASSETGGAGLKTGETQYF.

The chain carries TRBV30 and TRBJ1-5; D might be TRBD1 (6 bases). Germline CDR1 reads GTSNPN; CDR2 reads SVGIG (reference sequence). The CDR3 covers 13 residues. V lost 3 bases and J lost 6, with 12 bases in between. The CDR3 loop is CAWRVGGRQPQHF. The CDR3 nucleotides read TGTGCCTGGAGAGTCGGGGGGCGTCAGCCCCAGCATTTT.

V is TRBV21-1 and J is TRBJ2-3; TRBD2 is taken as the D call from the table, unchecked against the DNA. TRBV21-1 is a pseudogene locus. CDR3 length: 18 amino acids. DNA for the CDR3: TGTGCCAGCAGCACAGACGACCCACTAGCGGGGAGCGCAGATACGCAGTATTTT. This encodes CASSTDDPLAGSADTQYF.

Only one count was recorded for this clone. V gene TRBV30 combines with J gene TRBJ2-5; 9 bases align to TRBD1. This CDR3 region has 13 residues. V dropped 7 bases and J dropped 5; count of bases not matched to a gene: 8. Germline V gives CDR1 GTSNPN, CDR2 SVGIG (reference sequence). For the CDR3, the DNA is TGTGCCTTCAACAGGGGGCCGGGGGAGACCCAGTACTTC. Encoded protein: CAFNRGPGETQYF. The complete variable domain, with remaining parts taken from reference TRBV30 and TRBJ2-5, reads SQTIHQWPATLVQPVGSPLSLECTVEGTSNPNLYWYRQAAGRGLQLLFYSVGIGQISSEVPQNLSASRPQDRQFILSSKKLLLSDSGFYLCAFNRGPGETQYFGPGTRLLVL.

V usage is TRBV19 and J usage is TRBJ2-3; TRBD1 matches at 8 bases. The CDR3 has 16 residues. The germline V gene encodes CDR1 LNHDA and CDR2 SQIVND (reference sequence). J lost 1 base, V lost 3 bases, and 6 bases had no gene match. The CDR3 region has the DNA TGTGCCAGTAGTATGTGGACAGGGCCGGGCACAGATACGCAGTATTTT. Translated, it gives CASSMWTGPGTDTQYF. Full variable domain (outside the CDR3, taken from reference TRBV19 and TRBJ2-3): DGGITQSPKYLFRKEGQNVTLSCEQNLNHDAMYWYRQDPGQGLRLIYYSQIVNDFQKGDIAEGYSVSREKKESFPLTVTSAQKNPTAFYLCASSMWTGPGTDTQYFGPGTRLTVL.

The J gene is TRBJ1-5, the V gene TRBV6-2 or TRBV6-3; TRBD1 matches 8 bases. Germline V gene data show CDR1 as MNHEY and CDR2 as SVGEGT. V gave up 3 bases and J gave up 4 bases; unmatched junction bases: 5. The CDR3 has 15 amino acids. CDR3 sequence: CASSYGGTGNQPQHF. The CDR3 nucleotides are TGTGCCAGCAGTTATGGAGGGACAGGTAATCAGCCCCAGCATTTT.

The CDR3 coding sequence is TGTGCCACCAGTTGGGGGGGCGATACGCAGTATTTT. Translating gives CATSWGGDTQYF. The V call is TRBV15, the J call TRBJ2-3; D is perhaps TRBD2 (7 bases). Germline V gene lookup returns CDR1 LNHNV and CDR2 YYDKDF (reference sequence). Trimming stripped 6 bases from V and 6 bases from J, with 10 bases between. The CDR3 extends over 12 amino acids.

This clone is categorized as medium-sized. The chain uses TRBV2 and TRBJ2-1; 11 positions match TRBD2. CDR1 is SNHLY and CDR2 is FYNNEI in the germline V gene. This CDR3 spans 16 amino acids. Trimming at V came to 4 bases and at J to 3 bases, leaving 5 bases not matched to a gene. CDR3 bases: TGTGCCAGCAGTGCCTCTAGCGGGGGGTACTACAATGAGCAGTTCTTC. Encoded protein: CASSASSGGYYNEQFF.

J is TRBJ1-1 and V is TRBV2; no clear D. The germline gives CDR1 SNHLY, CDR2 FYNNEI. The CDR3 is made up of 13 amino acids. V was pared by 6 bases and J by 5 bases, with 13 bases between. The DNA of the CDR3 is TGTGCCAGCAGGTCAGGATGGAATACTGAAGCTTTCTTT. This gives the protein CASRSGWNTEAFF.

The CDR3, as DNA: TGTGCCAGCAGCTTTCGACAGGGGGTCTACGAGCAGTACTTC. Its translation is CASSFRQGVYEQYF. The chain is built from TRBV7-2 and TRBJ2-7; 9 bases match TRBD1. The CDR3 sequence is 14 residues long. From germline, CDR1 is SGHTA and CDR2 FQGNSA. The ends lost 3 bases at V and 3 bases at J; junction bases unmatched: 3.

The genes are TRBV7-2 and TRBJ2-4; 12 bases are a match to TRBD2. With 0 bases clipped from V and 1 base from J, the junction kept 10 bases outside the gene matches. CDR3 length: 20 residues. Germline CDR1 SGHTA, CDR2 FQGNSA. CDR3: CASSLALLAGGPRAKNIQYF. CDR3 DNA: TGTGCCAGCAGCTTAGCGCTACTAGCGGGAGGACCCCGGGCCAAAAACATTCAGTACTTC.

This chain links TRBV19 with TRBJ1-5, with D uncertain. The CDR3 has 15 amino acids. Germline V gives CDR1 LNHDA, CDR2 SQIVND (reference sequence). The V end was cut by 3 bases, the J end by 7 bases, with 16 bases between. CDR3 residues: CASSILASGGQPQHF. The DNA for the CDR3 is TGTGCCAGTAGTATCTTAGCTTCGGGTGGCCAGCCCCAGCATTTT.

This chain links TRBV14 with TRBJ2-2; 10 bases are a match to TRBD1. With V trimmed by 4 bases and J by 5 bases, 7 bases remained unmatched. In germline, CDR1 is SGHDN, CDR2 FVKESK. The CDR3 runs to 16 residues. The CDR3 region is CASSLGGQGVTGELFF. CDR3 coding DNA: TGTGCCAGCAGCCTAGGAGGACAGGGGGTGACCGGGGAGCTGTTTTTT.

This rearrangement joins TRBV6-4 to TRBJ2-2; D is undetermined. Deletions cut 4 bases from V and 2 bases from J, with 8 bases between. Germline V CDR1 and CDR2: MRHNA, SNTAGT. The CDR3 is 14 residues long. Written as DNA, the CDR3 is TGTGCCAGCAGTGGGGCCATAAACACCGGGGAGCTGTTTTTT. Amino acids: CASSGAINTGELFF.

The chain couples TRBV2 to TRBJ2-1, with 9 bases that match TRBD2. Trimming cost V 11 bases and J 7 bases; bases outside gene matches: 12. The CDR3 covers 14 residues. Germline values: CDR1 SNHLY, CDR2 FYNNEI. CDR3 DNA sequence: TGTGCCGAGGGGGATAGCGGGAGTGGAAATGAGCAGTTCTTC. It yields the protein CAEGDSGSGNEQFF.

The chain carries TRBV5-1 and TRBJ2-3; weak D call: TRBD2 (6 bases). Trimming left V 2 bases short and J 1 base short, with 11 bases between. The CDR3 runs 15 residues. Germline V gene lookup returns CDR1 SGHRS and CDR2 YFSETQ. The CDR3 DNA reads TGCGCCAGCAGCTTAGGAGGGGTCGGCACAGATACGCAGTATTTT. This codes for CASSLGGVGTDTQYF.

This chain connects TRBV3-1 (or the pseudogene TRBV3-2) to TRBJ2-2; 10 nucleotides match TRBD2. Looked up from germline, CDR1 is LGHDT and CDR2 is YNNKEL (reference sequence). The V segment lost 4 bases and the J segment 5 bases; nucleotides outside the gene matches: 4. This CDR3 spans 15 amino acids. The CDR3 region is CASSLSSGRTGELFF. Written as DNA, the CDR3 is TGTGCCAGCAGCCTCTCTAGCGGGAGAACCGGGGAGCTGTTTTTT.

Details on this clone: Mismatch with germline at one junction end may stem from a read error. V is TRBV6-1 and J is TRBJ1-5; the match to TRBD1 covers 7 bases. The germline gives CDR1 MNHNS, CDR2 SASEGT. The length of the CDR3 is 14 residues. For the CDR3, the DNA is TGTGCCAGCAGCGAAGGGGGCGGCAATCAGCCCCAGCATTTT. Translation: CASSEGGGNQPQHF.

V usage is TRBV7-2 and J usage is TRBJ1-5, with 7 positions matching TRBD1. There are 17 residues in the CDR3. With 5 bases clipped from V and 3 bases from J, the junction kept 13 bases outside the gene matches. Per germline, CDR1 SGHTA and CDR2 FQGNSA. The CDR3 sequence: CASSPQRPGGFNQPQHF. CDR3 nucleotides: TGTGCCAGCAGCCCTCAAAGGCCAGGGGGATTCAATCAGCCCCAGCATTTT.

The CDR3: CASSLVAGANTGELFF. CDR3 nucleotides: TGTGCCAGCAGCTTGGTGGCAGGCGCGAACACCGGGGAGCTGTTTTTT. The chain employs TRBV5-5 and TRBJ2-2; D is undetermined. The V and J ends lost 0 bases and 0 bases respectively, with 9 bases between them. The CDR3 is 16 amino acids. Germline loops: CDR1 SGHKS, CDR2 YYEKEE (reference sequence).

This clone appeared once. The chain links TRBV9 to TRBJ2-3; D possibly matches TRBD1 or TRBD2 (6 bases each). Trimming left V 4 bases short and J 2 bases short, with 17 bases between. CDR1 is SGDLS and CDR2 is YYNGEE in the germline V gene. There are 16 residues in the CDR3. The CDR3 region has the DNA TGTGCCAGCAGCTTAGGGGGGCAGACCCTCACAGATACGCAGTATTTT. Translation: CASSLGGQTLTDTQYF.

This chain connects TRBV30 to TRBJ2-7; possible D gene TRBD2, 6 bases. Trimming removed 0 bases at V and 2 bases at J, with 11 bases between. The CDR3 runs 14 residues. Germline values: CDR1 GTSNPN, CDR2 SVGIG (reference sequence). CDR3 coding DNA: TGTGCCTGGAGTGTAGGGACTCCAACCTACGAGCAGTACTTC. Translation gives CAWSVGTPTYEQYF.

J is TRBJ1-5 and V is TRBV24-1; D is undetermined. Trimming removed 6 bases at V and 2 bases at J, with 16 bases between. Germline assignment: CDR1 KGHDR and CDR2 SFDVKD. This CDR3 contains 16 residues. In DNA, the CDR3 is TGTGCCACCAGTCCCCGGAGTACCGGGGGCAATCAGCCCCAGCATTTT. This encodes CATSPRSTGGNQPQHF.

Details on this clone: The same CDR3 can be traced to other DNA sequences in this sample. V usage is TRBV2 and J usage is TRBJ1-1; perhaps TRBD1 as D (6 bases). V lost 4 bases to trimming and J lost 2 bases, with 8 bases between them. Germline assignment: CDR1 SNHLY and CDR2 FYNNEI. The CDR3 extends over 13 amino acids. The CDR3 sequence: CASSGDTNTEAFF. The DNA for the CDR3 is TGTGCCAGCAGTGGGGACACTAACACTGAAGCTTTCTTT.